The rows below give T cell receptor beta chains drawn from one sample of a study of T cells after yellow fever vaccination. One entry per CDR3 protein results from TCRdb running MiXCR on the 5' RACE reads. The sample includes some 350,000 distinct CDR3 sequences, approximately 4% of them seen just once. The sequences come from PBMCs, collected 5 days after the yellow fever booster vaccination. The receptor source for this set is a young man who received the YFV17D yellow fever vaccine. Each CDR3 is given with its conserved first and last residue.

j_call: TRBJ2-2
v_call: TRBV5-1
cdr3_aa: CASSEGPLTGELFF

j_call: TRBJ1-1
v_call: TRBV6-2/TRBV6-3
cdr3_aa: CASSRIEVWGNEDTEAFF

j_call: TRBJ1-1
v_call: TRBV6-5
cdr3_aa: CASRIRAMNTEAFF

j_call: TRBJ2-1
v_call: TRBV5-1
cdr3_aa: CASSLGQGARNEQFF

j_call: TRBJ1-1
v_call: TRBV5-1
cdr3_aa: CASRLQTGYTEAFF

j_call: TRBJ2-1
v_call: TRBV19
cdr3_aa: CASIKGSQYNEQFF

j_call: TRBJ2-6
v_call: TRBV12-3/TRBV12-4
cdr3_aa: CASSQTGGFSGANVLTF

j_call: TRBJ2-3
v_call: TRBV27
cdr3_aa: CASSLSRLSTDTQYF

j_call: TRBJ2-3
v_call: TRBV29-1
cdr3_aa: CSVDGIAGEEDTQYF

j_call: TRBJ2-7
v_call: TRBV12-3/TRBV12-4
cdr3_aa: CASTRQGGEPYEQYF

j_call: TRBJ2-2
v_call: TRBV5-5
cdr3_aa: CASSPTPQNTGELFF

j_call: TRBJ1-2
v_call: TRBV12-3/TRBV12-4
cdr3_aa: CASSSTGGPGGYTF

j_call: TRBJ2-7
v_call: TRBV19
cdr3_aa: CASSMGTYEQYF

j_call: TRBJ2-3
v_call: TRBV4-2
cdr3_aa: CASSQRGQGLRTDTQYF

j_call: TRBJ1-1
v_call: TRBV4-3
cdr3_aa: CASSQPGQGRFEAFF

j_call: TRBJ1-2
v_call: TRBV6-5
cdr3_aa: CASSRVVREGVANYGYTF

j_call: TRBJ1-6
v_call: TRBV18
cdr3_aa: CASSPDSYFYNSPLHF

j_call: TRBJ2-4
v_call: TRBV18
cdr3_aa: CASSPPEKAVQYF

j_call: TRBJ1-1
v_call: TRBV20-1
cdr3_aa: CSASKQGAFSEAFF

j_call: TRBJ2-5
v_call: TRBV5-1
cdr3_aa: CASYHGGSQETQYF

j_call: TRBJ2-5
v_call: TRBV7-9
cdr3_aa: CASSWTGGEETQYF

j_call: TRBJ2-1
v_call: TRBV4-3
cdr3_aa: CASSLSRGRGLGEQFF

j_call: TRBJ2-5
v_call: TRBV10-1
cdr3_aa: CASSEWGGGRETQYF

j_call: TRBJ1-1
v_call: TRBV9
cdr3_aa: CASSVVLTGETEAFF

j_call: TRBJ1-1
v_call: TRBV4-1
cdr3_aa: CASIQFEQGVSTEAFF

j_call: TRBJ1-2
v_call: TRBV20-1
cdr3_aa: CSASHPSWGPLGYTF

j_call: TRBJ1-2
v_call: TRBV6-6
cdr3_aa: CASTSDIIYGYTF

j_call: TRBJ1-4
v_call: TRBV5-1
cdr3_aa: CASSQDRGDEKLFF

j_call: TRBJ2-2
v_call: TRBV7-3
cdr3_aa: CASSLDRGTGELFF

j_call: TRBJ2-5
v_call: TRBV10-3
cdr3_aa: CAISESSRTGETQYF

j_call: TRBJ1-1
v_call: TRBV6-8
cdr3_aa: CASSYLFVGGGDTEAFF

j_call: TRBJ2-1
v_call: TRBV5-1
cdr3_aa: CASSFFAGAANEQFF

j_call: TRBJ2-3
v_call: TRBV13
cdr3_aa: CASPNGVADTQYF

j_call: TRBJ2-6
v_call: TRBV5-1
cdr3_aa: CASSLVTLRFGNVLTF

j_call: TRBJ1-1
v_call: TRBV5-1
cdr3_aa: CASSETASNTEAFF

j_call: TRBJ2-4
v_call: TRBV10-3
cdr3_aa: CAISEIREDIQYF

j_call: TRBJ1-1
v_call: TRBV5-1
cdr3_aa: CASSPPTTNTEAFF

j_call: TRBJ2-1
v_call: TRBV7-2
cdr3_aa: CASSFSGGRGSEQFF

j_call: TRBJ2-1
v_call: TRBV6-2/TRBV6-3
cdr3_aa: CASSQGSDEQFF

j_call: TRBJ2-3
v_call: TRBV5-1
cdr3_aa: CASAPGASGNTDTQYF

j_call: TRBJ2-3
v_call: TRBV5-1
cdr3_aa: CASSLSSGLDTQYF

j_call: TRBJ2-1
v_call: TRBV5-4
cdr3_aa: CASSFLGSDEQFF

j_call: TRBJ2-5
v_call: TRBV12-3/TRBV12-4
cdr3_aa: CASSPQGVVETQYF

j_call: TRBJ2-3
v_call: TRBV4-3
cdr3_aa: CASSQEGASTDTQYF

j_call: TRBJ1-4
v_call: TRBV25-1
cdr3_aa: CASRANTGTEKLFF

j_call: TRBJ2-1
v_call: TRBV4-3
cdr3_aa: CASSQDGTDYNEQFF

j_call: TRBJ1-1
v_call: TRBV4-1
cdr3_aa: CASSQESGMGAAGEAFF

j_call: TRBJ1-5
v_call: TRBV19
cdr3_aa: CASSTGLYSNQPQHF

j_call: TRBJ1-1
v_call: TRBV29-1
cdr3_aa: CSEFGDRTEAFF

j_call: TRBJ1-6
v_call: TRBV5-5
cdr3_aa: CASSLNIHRDNSPLHF

j_call: TRBJ2-5
v_call: TRBV4-1
cdr3_aa: CASSQEGIPTQYF

j_call: TRBJ2-5
v_call: TRBV12-3/TRBV12-4
cdr3_aa: CASNWGDREETQYF

j_call: TRBJ2-5
v_call: TRBV27
cdr3_aa: CASSFLAEPLNQETQYF

j_call: TRBJ1-3
v_call: TRBV20-1
cdr3_aa: CSAIYSGNTIYF

j_call: TRBJ1-5
v_call: TRBV2
cdr3_aa: CASSNTGVGQPQHF

j_call: TRBJ1-4
v_call: TRBV4-1
cdr3_aa: CASSNKRGSTNEKLFF

j_call: TRBJ1-1
v_call: TRBV18
cdr3_aa: CASSPLRSEMNTEAFF

j_call: TRBJ1-4
v_call: TRBV15
cdr3_aa: CATSRRSWAGGEKLFF

j_call: TRBJ1-5
v_call: TRBV6-6
cdr3_aa: CASSPYGNAGNQPQHF